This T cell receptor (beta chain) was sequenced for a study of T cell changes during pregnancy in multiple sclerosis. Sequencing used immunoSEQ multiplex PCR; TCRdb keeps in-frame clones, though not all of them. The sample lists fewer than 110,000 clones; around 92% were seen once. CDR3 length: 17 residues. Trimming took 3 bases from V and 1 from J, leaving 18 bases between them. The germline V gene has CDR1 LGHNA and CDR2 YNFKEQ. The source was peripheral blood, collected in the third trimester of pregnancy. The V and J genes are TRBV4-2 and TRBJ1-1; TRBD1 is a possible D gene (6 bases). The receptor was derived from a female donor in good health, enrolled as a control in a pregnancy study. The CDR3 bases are TGTGCCAGCAGCCAGAATTTAAGGCGGGGGCCGAACACTGAAGCTTTCTTT. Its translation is CASSQNLRRGPNTEAFF.